The 29 T cell receptor beta chains reported below all come from one sample, sequenced in a study of T cell responses to AZD1222 COVID-19 vaccine. Sequencing used immunoSEQ multiplex PCR; TCRdb keeps in-frame clones, though not all of them. The sample includes around 99,000 clones, about 93% of them seen just once. This material consisted of peripheral blood, taken 28 days after the second AZD1222 dose. These receptors were collected from an adult who received the AZD1222 COVID-19 vaccine.

The chain couples TRBV3-1 (or the pseudogene TRBV3-2) to TRBJ1-1; 9 bases fit TRBD1. V gave up 3 bases and J gave up 3 bases; unmatched junction bases: 5. The CDR3 runs 15 residues. CDR1 LGHDT and CDR2 YNNKEL come from the germline V gene (reference sequence). The CDR3 nucleotides read TGTGCCAGCAGCCACCCGACAGGGGGGTACACTGAAGCTTTCTTT. Translation gives CASSHPTGGYTEAFF.

This clone was seen only once. The CDR3 DNA is TGTGCCAGCAGGGGACCACACACCGGGGAGCTGTTTTTT. Residues: CASRGPHTGELFF. J is TRBJ2-2 and V is TRBV28, with D possibly being TRBD1 or TRBD2 (5 bases each). The CDR3 consists of 13 residues. V shed 6 bases and J shed 3 bases, with 8 bases lying between them. Germline lookup yields CDR1 MDHEN and CDR2 SYDVKM.

The gene calls are TRBV6-5 and TRBJ1-3; the match to TRBD1 covers 8 bases. In germline, CDR1 is MNHEY, CDR2 SVGAGI. This CDR3 comprises 15 residues. J gave up 4 bases and V 7 bases, and 9 bases lay outside the gene matches. The CDR3: CASILTGVQGNTIYF. The CDR3 DNA reads TGTGCCAGCATTCTGACAGGGGTTCAGGGAAACACCATATATTTT.

Here the CDR3 reads CASSIEQGQSYGYTF. DNA of the CDR3: TGTGCCAGTAGTATAGAACAGGGGCAGTCCTATGGCTACACCTTC. This chain connects TRBV19 to TRBJ1-2; TRBD1 matches at 7 bases. Germline assignment: CDR1 LNHDA and CDR2 SQIVND (reference sequence). After removal of 0 bases from V and 4 bases from J, the junction contained 5 bases not matched to a gene. The CDR3 is 15 residues long.

The gene calls are TRBV12-3 or TRBV12-4 and TRBJ2-7; D unclear. Between the trimmed V and J ends, which lost 6 bases and 3 bases, there was a span of 12 bases. The CDR3 is made up of 13 amino acids. CDR3 sequence reads: CASSLGPHYEQYF. CDR3 sequence (DNA): TGTGCCAGCAGCCTTGGCCCCCACTACGAGCAGTACTTC.

The chain links TRBV6-5 to TRBJ2-2; maybe TRBD2 (6 bases). Trimming left V 4 bases short and J 1 base short, with 10 bases between. Germline lookup yields CDR1 MNHEY and CDR2 SVGAGI. The CDR3 has 15 residues. CDR3 sequence (DNA): TGTGCCAGCAGTTCCCGTAGCGGGAACACCGGGGAGCTGTTTTTT. It yields the protein CASSSRSGNTGELFF.

This chain connects TRBV6-5 to TRBJ2-3; 8 bases are shared with TRBD2. The V gene's germline CDR1 is MNHEY and CDR2 SVGAGI. CDR3 size: 13 residues. The trim removed 7 bases at V and 0 bases at J, leaving 0 bases unmatched. CDR3 coding DNA: TGTGCCAGCACGGGAGGGAGCACAGATACGCAGTATTTT. The encoded protein is CASTGGSTDTQYF.

This chain connects TRBV10-2 to TRBJ1-4; D gene unclear. The length of the CDR3 is 13 residues. Germline CDR1 and CDR2: WSHSY and SAAADI. Between the trimmed V and J ends, which lost 6 bases and 8 bases, there was a span of 13 bases. In DNA form, the CDR3 reads TGCGCCAGCAGAAAGTCCTCCGTCGAAAAACTGTTTTTT. It specifies CASRKSSVEKLFF.

This sequence joins TRBV5-1 and TRBJ2-1; TRBD2 agrees at 11 bases. The CDR3 length is 14 residues. Germline lookup yields CDR1 SGHRS and CDR2 YFSETQ. The junction had 8 bases not matched to a gene; V was cut back by 7 bases and J by 8 bases. CDR3 DNA sequence: TGCGCCAGCCGGACTAGCGGGTCGACGGATGAGCAGTTCTTC. This encodes CASRTSGSTDEQFF. The whole variable domain, filled in from reference TRBV5-1 and TRBJ2-1, reads KAGVTQTPRYLIKTRGQQVTLSCSPISGHRSVSWYQQTPGQGLQFLFEYFSETQRNKGNFPGRFSGRQFSNSRSEMNVSTLELGDSALYLCASRTSGSTDEQFFGPGTRLTVL.

This rearrangement joins TRBV5-6 to TRBJ1-5; the D gene is possibly TRBD1 (5 bases). The ends were cut back, 0 bases at V and 1 base at J, with 14 bases in the middle. The germline gives CDR1 SGHDT, CDR2 YYEEEE. This CDR3 contains 17 residues. This chain's CDR3 is CASSLEGSAGSNQPQHF. As DNA, the CDR3 is TGTGCCAGCAGCTTGGAAGGTTCGGCAGGGAGCAATCAGCCCCAGCATTTT. The variable domain in full, with the rest retrieved from reference TRBV5-6 and TRBJ1-5, is DAGVTQSPTHLIKTRGQQVTLRCSPKSGHDTVSWYQQALGQGPQFIFQYYEEEERQRGNFPDRFSGHQFPNYSSELNVNALLLGDSALYLCASSLEGSAGSNQPQHFGDGTRLSIL.

This chain links TRBV7-8 with TRBJ1-5; D not certain. This CDR3 contains 13 residues. Germline CDR1 and CDR2: SGHVS and FQNEAQ. The V and J ends lost 5 bases and 2 bases respectively, with 7 bases between them. The CDR3 loop reads CASSPGRNQPQHF. In DNA, the CDR3 is TGTGCCAGCAGCCCAGGTCGCAATCAGCCCCAGCATTTT. Complete variable domain (other parts from reference TRBV7-8 and TRBJ1-5): GAGVSQSPRYKVAKRGQDVALRCDPISGHVSLFWYQQALGQGPEFLTYFQNEAQLDKSGLPSDRFFAERPEGSVSTLKIQRTQQEDSAVYLCASSPGRNQPQHFGDGTRLSIL.

This chain joins TRBV6-6 and TRBJ2-2; D not certain. Germline V lookup: CDR1 MNHNY, CDR2 SVGAGI (reference sequence). V was clipped by 7 bases and J by 6 bases, with 9 bases between them. The CDR3 consists of 12 residues. DNA for the CDR3: TGTGCCAGCAAACTTAAACCCGGGGAGCTGTTTTTT. This sequence encodes CASKLKPGELFF.

In DNA form, the CDR3 reads TGCGCCAGCAGTGAGATTGAGACAGGTTGGAACACTGAAGCTTTCTTT. Amino acid sequence: CASSEIETGWNTEAFF. The rearrangement joins TRBV10-1 to TRBJ1-1; a possible D gene is TRBD1 (6 bases). Germline CDR1 WNHNN, CDR2 SYGVQD (reference sequence). The CDR3 runs 16 residues. Between the trimmed V and J ends, which lost 2 bases and 1 base, there was a span of 14 bases.

Points on this clone: Other DNA sequences of this sample code for an identical CDR3. This chain joins TRBV27 and TRBJ2-5; D call uncertain. The V and J ends lost 2 bases and 4 bases respectively, with 2 bases between them. In germline, CDR1 is MNHEY, CDR2 SMNVEV (reference sequence). The CDR3 runs 11 residues. CDR3 protein: CASSLGETQYF. CDR3 nucleotide sequence: TGTGCCAGCAGTTTAGGAGAGACCCAGTACTTC.

The chain combines TRBV13 with TRBJ1-1, with no clear D. V was trimmed by 7 bases and J by 4 bases, leaving 10 bases between them. The germline V gene has CDR1 PRHDT and CDR2 FYEKMQ (reference sequence). The CDR3 has 12 residues. The CDR3 spells CASMDGSTEAFF. The CDR3 bases are TGTGCCAGCATGGATGGGAGCACTGAAGCTTTCTTT.

V gene TRBV10-2 combines with J gene TRBJ1-1; D remains unclear. CDR1 is WSHSY, CDR2 SAAADI, per germline. This CDR3 has 14 amino acids. Trimming took off 8 bases at V and 0 bases at J, with 13 bases between the two ends. The DNA of the CDR3 is TGCGCCAGCCGACCGGCTGCGATGAACACTGAAGCTTTCTTT. Translated: CASRPAAMNTEAFF.

The chain's CDR3 is CASSQIRLNTEAFF. CDR3 nucleotide sequence: TGTGCCAGCAGCCAGATCCGGCTGAACACTGAAGCTTTCTTT. This chain uses TRBV6-5 with TRBJ1-1; D unclear. The CDR3 spans 14 residues. The V gene's germline CDR1 is MNHEY and CDR2 SVGAGI. Trimming removed 6 bases from V and 0 bases from J, with 11 bases in between.

V usage is TRBV11-2 and J usage is TRBJ2-1, with TRBD2 matching 8 bases. From germline, CDR1 is SGHAT and CDR2 FQNNGV. J gave up 7 bases and V 1 base, and 6 bases lay outside the gene matches. This CDR3 has 15 residues. DNA for the CDR3: TGTGCCAGCAGCTTAGCGGGAGGGTTCCTTAATGAGCAGTTCTTC. It translates to CASSLAGGFLNEQFF.

V gene TRBV12-3 or TRBV12-4 combines with J gene TRBJ1-4; a possible D gene is TRBD1 (5 bases). With 9 bases removed from V and 7 bases from J, the gap between germline ends came to 15 bases. The CDR3 runs 13 residues. The CDR3 DNA reads as TGTGCCAGTTCTCGCGGGGGGGGTGAAAAACTGTTTTTT. This gives the protein CASSRGGGEKLFF.

The chain is built from TRBV20-1 and TRBJ2-1; the D is unclear. Germline CDR1 is DFQATT and CDR2 is SNEGSKA (reference sequence). Between the trimmed V and J ends, which lost 6 bases and 12 bases, there was a span of 15 bases. The CDR3 is 11 amino acids. In nucleotides, the CDR3 is TGCAGTGCGGAACTGGGGATGGGGCAGTTCTTC. Its translation: CSAELGMGQFF.

This rearrangement joins TRBV6-1 to TRBJ2-7, with D possibly matching TRBD1 (5 bases). CDR3 length: 14 amino acids. Germline CDR1 MNHNS, CDR2 SASEGT. V was clipped by 3 bases and J by 0 bases, with 9 bases between them. CDR3 sequence (DNA): TGTGCCAGCAGTGATTATACAGGCTCCTACGAGCAGTACTTC. Protein: CASSDYTGSYEQYF.

This clone is a singleton in its sample. This chain joins TRBV6-5 and TRBJ1-5; D perhaps matches TRBD1 (5 bases). The V and J ends lost 6 bases and 0 bases respectively, with 12 bases between them. CDR1 and CDR2 from the germline V gene are MNHEY and SVGAGI. The CDR3 is 15 amino acids. CDR3 sequence: CASSEGLYSNQPQHF. CDR3 nucleotides: TGTGCCAGCAGCGAGGGACTTTATAGCAATCAGCCCCAGCATTTT.

Points on this clone: Sequence at one end of the junction differs from germline and may be a read error. The genes are TRBV7-2 and TRBJ1-5; possibly TRBD1 for D (5 bases). CDR1 and CDR2 from the germline V gene are SGHTA and FQGNSA. The CDR3 totals 14 residues. CDR3 nucleotides: TGTGCCAGCAGCCTAGCGAGGGGCAGCCAGCCCCAGCATTTT. Translated: CASSLARGSQPQHF.

The chain uses TRBV9 and TRBJ2-3; 9 nucleotides line up with TRBD2. This CDR3 comprises 15 residues. In germline, CDR1 is SGDLS, CDR2 YYNGEE. Trimming cost V 0 bases and J 5 bases; bases outside gene matches: 4. As DNA, the CDR3 is TGTGCCAGCAGCGTAGTGGCGGGGGGGCAAGATACGCAGTATTTT. Its protein is CASSVVAGGQDTQYF.

The chain's CDR3 is CASSLGDRSSSYNSPLHF. The CDR3 region has the DNA TGCGCCAGCAGCTTGGGAGACAGAAGCAGCTCCTATAATTCACCCCTCCACTTT. The chain couples TRBV5-1 to TRBJ1-6; the D gene is possibly TRBD1 (5 bases). The CDR3 covers 18 residues. Germline CDR1 is SGHRS and CDR2 is YFSETQ. With 0 bases removed from V and 0 bases from J, the gap between germline ends came to 13 bases.

Ten or more counts support this clone. The chain joins TRBV7-2 to TRBJ1-2; D ambiguous. V gave up 1 base and J gave up 8 bases, with 11 bases separating them. This CDR3 has 13 amino acids. In germline, CDR1 is SGHTA, CDR2 FQGNSA. The DNA of the CDR3 is TGTGCCAGCAGCTTAGATGCGGGCCGGGGCTACACCTTC. Translation gives CASSLDAGRGYTF. Full variable domain (rest looked up from reference TRBV7-2 and TRBJ1-2): GAGVSQSPSNKVTEKGKDVELRCDPISGHTALYWYRQSLGQGLEFLIYFQGNSAPDKSGLPSDRFSAERTGGSVSTLTIQRTQQEDSAVYLCASSLDAGRGYTFGSGTRLTVV.

The J gene is TRBJ1-1, the V gene TRBV4-1, with a weak D call TRBD1 (6 bases). The CDR3 spans 13 residues. V was shortened by 4 bases and J by 6 bases, with 12 bases between the two germline ends. The V gene's germline CDR1 is MGHRA and CDR2 YSYEKL. The DNA for the CDR3 is TGCGCCAGCAGCCCCTCCGGGGGCCCTGAAGCTTTCTTT. Amino acid sequence: CASSPSGGPEAFF.

The chain has TRBV11-2 and TRBJ2-7; 9 bases fit TRBD1. The CDR3 loop spans 17 amino acids. Germline trimming cut 5 bases from V and 1 base from J; bases unmatched to any gene: 12. Germline V lookup: CDR1 SGHAT, CDR2 FQNNGV. The CDR3 is CASSPMPGQGPSYEQYF. For the CDR3, the DNA is TGTGCCAGCAGCCCTATGCCCGGACAGGGGCCTTCCTACGAGCAGTACTTC.

This clone has only a few counts. The CDR3 loop is CASSLGRRYNEQFF. CDR3 bases: TGTGCCAGCAGTCTCGGACGCCGCTACAATGAGCAGTTCTTC. The chain joins TRBV27 to TRBJ2-1; D unresolved. The CDR3 extends over 14 amino acids. Germline V gene data show CDR1 as MNHEY and CDR2 as SMNVEV (reference sequence). The V end was cut by 5 bases, the J end by 3 bases, with 11 bases between.